The entry below gives a single TCR beta chain sequence along with its context. Its antigen remains unidentified. The data belong to a study of beta chain features in type 1 diabetes. Study findings and constraints: More deletions and fewer insertions at VDJ junctions were seen in type 1 diabetes patients.

Heparinised blood was drawn once per donor, averaging approximately 0.12 L. CD45RO/CCR7/CD25/CD127/CD95/CD27 separated CD4+ naive, central memory, regulatory and stem cell-like memory cells by sorting. Reverse transcription of all isolated RNA meant that expressed TCRB transcripts were sequenced. The repertoire was sequenced with immunoSEQ multiplex PCR; TCRdb's copy has only in-frame clones and lacks some. Of about 350,000 clones detected, around 20% appear once; the ten largest clones hold 0.044%. Germline V gene lookup returns CDR1 LGHNA and CDR2 YNFKEQ. The CDR3 contains 20 residues. Trimming removed 8 bases from V and 4 bases from J; junction bases left unmatched: 28.

Sequencing input: naive CD4+ T cells from blood. This TCR was recovered from a woman aged 18-29 years in good health. The chain couples TRBV4-2 to TRBJ2-7; 8 bases are a match to TRBD1. The DNA of the CDR3 is TGTGCCAGCTCGATATCGAGTGGGGGACCCACAGGGGGAAGGTCTTACGAGCAGTACTTC. Residues: CASSISSGGPTGGRSYEQYF.